What follows are 9 T cell receptor beta chains derived from one specimen sequenced in a study of blood T cell repertoires in COVID-19. TCRdb's table, derived via immunoSEQ multiplex PCR, lists solely in-frame clones and lacks some. The repertoire holds roughly 200,000 clones, with more than 75% as singletons. The sample taken for sequencing was peripheral blood. The receptors come from a man aged 35 to 55 with active or convalescent COVID-19.

V usage is TRBV5-6 and J usage is TRBJ2-1, with TRBD2 matching over 13 bases. Looked up from germline, CDR1 is SGHDT and CDR2 is YYEEEE. Trimming removed 4 bases from V and 9 bases from J; junction bases left unmatched: 10. The CDR3 consists of 16 residues. The DNA of the CDR3 is TGTGCCAGCAGCCGAGAGACTAGCGGGGGGCCGGGTGAGCAGTTCTTC. Translating gives CASSRETSGGPGEQFF.

The chain employs TRBV11-3 and TRBJ1-2; D may be TRBD1 (6 bases). V lost 1 base and J 6 bases, leaving 9 bases between the germline ends. The germline V gene has CDR1 SGHNT and CDR2 YENEEA. CDR3 length: 13 amino acids. CDR3 residues: CASSLARGNGYTF. CDR3 DNA sequence: TGTGCCAGCAGCTTAGCCAGGGGTAATGGCTACACCTTC. Variable domain in full (rest from reference TRBV11-3 and TRBJ1-2): EAGVVQSPRYKIIEKKQPVAFWCNPISGHNTLYWYLQNLGQGPELLIRYENEEAVDDSQLPKDRFSAERLKGVDSTLKIQPAELGDSAVYLCASSLARGNGYTFGSGTRLTVV.

The CDR3 region is CASSPEGAVISEQYF. CDR3 DNA: TGTGCCAGCTCACCGGAGGGTGCCGTAATCTCCGAGCAGTACTTC. V is TRBV18 and J is TRBJ2-7; perhaps TRBD2 as D (6 bases). V was clipped by 3 bases and J by 6 bases, with 18 bases between them. The CDR3 has 15 amino acids. Germline CDR1 KGHSH, CDR2 LQKENI.

The CDR3 nucleotides read TGTGCCAGCAGCTTAAACACCCTGAGGACTGAAGCTTTCTTT. It specifies CASSLNTLRTEAFF. The chain carries TRBV11-2 and TRBJ1-1; D is unresolved. Germline-derived CDR1 and CDR2 are SGHAT and FQNNGV. The CDR3 is 14 amino acids. V was cut by 2 bases and J by 5 bases, with 12 bases left in between.

On this clone: This CDR3 is also generated by other DNA sequences in the sample. The chain joins TRBV3-1 (or the pseudogene TRBV3-2) to TRBJ2-7; TRBD2 matches 10 bases. Germline CDR1 LGHDT, CDR2 YNNKEL (reference sequence). This CDR3 has 15 residues. The ends lost 1 base at V and 3 bases at J; junction bases unmatched: 3. The CDR3 loop is CASSQGLAGVYEQYF. DNA for the CDR3: TGTGCCAGCAGCCAAGGGCTAGCGGGGGTCTACGAGCAGTACTTC.

This clone was counted only a few times. The gene calls are TRBV28 and TRBJ2-1; possible D gene TRBD2, 6 bases. V lost 5 bases and J lost 7, with 12 bases in between. CDR1 is MDHEN, CDR2 SYDVKM, per germline. The length of the CDR3 is 13 residues. The CDR3 nucleotides read TGTGCCAGCAGTGGGGGAGGAGTAAATGAGCAGTTCTTC. Translated: CASSGGGVNEQFF.

This sequence joins TRBV30 and TRBJ1-1; D remains unclear. The germline gives CDR1 GTSNPN, CDR2 SVGIG (reference sequence). The germline V and J ends were trimmed by 3 bases and 4 bases, with 15 bases remaining between them. The CDR3 sequence is 14 residues long. CDR3 sequence: CAWRVGLSGTEAFF. The CDR3 DNA sequence: TGTGCCTGGAGGGTTGGCCTCTCGGGCACTGAAGCTTTCTTT.

The chain couples TRBV19 to TRBJ1-5; perhaps TRBD1 as D (5 bases). The CDR3 is 14 amino acids. Looked up from germline, CDR1 is LNHDA and CDR2 is SQIVND (reference sequence). Trimming cost V 7 bases and J 1 base, with 11 bases left between them. The CDR3 spells CASKAGRSNQPQHF. In nucleotides, the CDR3 is TGTGCCAGTAAGGCGGGGCGCAGCAATCAGCCCCAGCATTTT.

This clone was seen only once. This rearrangement joins TRBV19 to TRBJ1-4, with D tentatively TRBD1 (5 bases). Germline V gives CDR1 LNHDA, CDR2 SQIVND (reference sequence). CDR3 length: 14 amino acids. V gave up 3 bases and J gave up 8 bases, with 13 bases separating them. The CDR3 loop reads CASSMIGAGEKLFF. The CDR3 DNA reads TGTGCCAGTAGTATGATAGGGGCGGGGGAAAAACTGTTTTTT.